The source of this TCR beta chain is a study of shared clonotypes between healthy human individuals. The data were produced by immunoSEQ multiplex PCR, yet TCRdb's version contains in-frame clones alone and is incomplete. The sample shows about 2 million clones, around 95% of them seen only once. CDR1 is SNHLY, CDR2 FYNNEI, per germline. V gave up 7 bases and J gave up 3 bases, with 18 bases separating them. The CDR3 covers 16 residues. The specimen sequenced was naive CD4+ T cells sorted from blood. Stated subset: CD45RA+ positively selected. This receptor was obtained from a man aged 18 to 29 in good health. The chain carries TRBV2 and TRBJ2-2; D not resolved. The CDR3 coding sequence is TGTGCCAGCAACACTGTTAGCCTGACCTACACCGGGGAGCTGTTTTTT. Translated: CASNTVSLTYTGELFF.